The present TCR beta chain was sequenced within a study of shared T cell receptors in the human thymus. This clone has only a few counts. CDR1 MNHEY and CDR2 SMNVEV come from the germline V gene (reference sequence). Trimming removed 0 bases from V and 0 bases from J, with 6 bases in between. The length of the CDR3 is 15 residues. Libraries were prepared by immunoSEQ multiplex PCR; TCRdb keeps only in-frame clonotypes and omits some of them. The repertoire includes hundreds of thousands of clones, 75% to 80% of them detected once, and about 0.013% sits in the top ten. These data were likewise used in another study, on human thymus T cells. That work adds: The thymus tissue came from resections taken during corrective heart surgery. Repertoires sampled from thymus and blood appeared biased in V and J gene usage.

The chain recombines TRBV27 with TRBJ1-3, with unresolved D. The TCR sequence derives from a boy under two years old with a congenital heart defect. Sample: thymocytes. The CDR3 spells CASSLSGNSGNTIYF. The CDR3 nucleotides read TGTGCCAGCAGTTTATCGGGCAACTCTGGAAACACCATATATTTT.